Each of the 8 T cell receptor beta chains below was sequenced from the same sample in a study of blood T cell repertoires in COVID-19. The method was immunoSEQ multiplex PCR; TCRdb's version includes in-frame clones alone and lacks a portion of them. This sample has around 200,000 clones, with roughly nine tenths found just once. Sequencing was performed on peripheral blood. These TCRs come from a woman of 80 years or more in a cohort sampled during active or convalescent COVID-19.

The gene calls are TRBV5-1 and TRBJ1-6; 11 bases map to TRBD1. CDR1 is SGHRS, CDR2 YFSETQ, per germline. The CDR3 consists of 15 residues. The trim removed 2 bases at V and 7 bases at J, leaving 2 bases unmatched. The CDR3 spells CASSLGTGGNSPLHF. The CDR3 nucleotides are TGCGCCAGCAGCTTAGGGACAGGGGGAAATTCACCCCTCCACTTT.

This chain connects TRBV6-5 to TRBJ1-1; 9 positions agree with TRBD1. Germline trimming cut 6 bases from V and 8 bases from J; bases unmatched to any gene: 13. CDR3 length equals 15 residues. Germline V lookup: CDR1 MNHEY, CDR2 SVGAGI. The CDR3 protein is CASSRPGTGNPEAFF. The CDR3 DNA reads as TGTGCCAGCAGCCGTCCCGGGACAGGGAACCCCGAAGCTTTCTTT.

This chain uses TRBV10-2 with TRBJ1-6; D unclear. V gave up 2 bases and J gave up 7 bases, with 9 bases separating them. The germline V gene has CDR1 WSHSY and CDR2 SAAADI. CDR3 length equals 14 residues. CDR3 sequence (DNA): TGCGCCAGCAGTGAGGGAGGAGGGAATTCACCCCTCCACTTT. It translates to CASSEGGGNSPLHF.

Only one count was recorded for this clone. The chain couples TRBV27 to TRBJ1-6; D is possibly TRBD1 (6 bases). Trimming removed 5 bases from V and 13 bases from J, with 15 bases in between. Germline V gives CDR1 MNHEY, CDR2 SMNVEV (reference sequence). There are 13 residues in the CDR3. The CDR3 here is CASSQNRDTPLHF. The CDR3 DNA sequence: TGTGCCAGCAGTCAAAACAGGGATACCCCCCTCCACTTT.

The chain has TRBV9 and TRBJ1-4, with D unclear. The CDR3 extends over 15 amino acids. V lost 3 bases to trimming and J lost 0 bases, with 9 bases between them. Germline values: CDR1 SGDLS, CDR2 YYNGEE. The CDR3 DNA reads TGTGCCAGCAGCGCAAATCAGGCAACTAATGAAAAACTGTTTTTT. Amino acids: CASSANQATNEKLFF. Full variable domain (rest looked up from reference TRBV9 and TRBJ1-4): DSGVTQTPKHLITATGQRVTLRCSPRSGDLSVYWYQQSLDQGLQFLIQYYNGEERAKGNILERFSAQQFPDLHSELNLSSLELGDSALYFCASSANQATNEKLFFGSGTQLSVL.

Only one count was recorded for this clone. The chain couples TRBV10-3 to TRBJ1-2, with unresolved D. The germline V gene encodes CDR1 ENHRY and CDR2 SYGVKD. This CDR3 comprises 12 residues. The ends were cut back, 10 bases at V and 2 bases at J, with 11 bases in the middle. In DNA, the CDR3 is TGTGCCACATCTGAACAGAACTATGGCTACACCTTC. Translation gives CATSEQNYGYTF.

The CDR3 loop reads CASSEGSGQGTYNEQFF. In nucleotides, the CDR3 is TGCGCCAGCAGTGAGGGATCTGGGCAGGGAACCTACAATGAGCAGTTCTTC. This chain connects TRBV10-1 to TRBJ2-1, with D maybe TRBD1 (5 bases). V was shortened by 2 bases and J by 2 bases, with 16 bases between the two germline ends. CDR1 WNHNN and CDR2 SYGVQD come from the germline V gene (reference sequence). The CDR3 sequence is 17 residues long.

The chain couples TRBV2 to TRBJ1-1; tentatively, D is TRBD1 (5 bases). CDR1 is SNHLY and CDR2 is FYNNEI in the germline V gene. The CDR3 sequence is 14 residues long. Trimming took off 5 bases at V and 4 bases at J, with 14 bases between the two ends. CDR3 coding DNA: TGTGCCAGCAGTTTACTGGGGCTGAGCACTGAAGCTTTCTTT. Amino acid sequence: CASSLLGLSTEAFF.